These T cell receptor beta chains were read from a single sample in a study of regulatory T cells in long-lasting Graves disease. TCRdb reanalysed the multiplex PCR reads using MiXCR and keeps one entry per CDR3 protein. The sample yields roughly 500,000 distinct CDR3 sequences, under 25% seen once. The sample was peripheral blood mononuclear cells (PBMCs), taken when the disease was refractory, from a patient treated with antithyroid drugs. The receptor source for this set is a female donor with Graves disease. Both conserved end residues are part of each CDR3. D genes are given only for firm matches. The size entry is marked missing in some rows and otherwise reads once, few, many or a size class.

d_call,v_call,j_call,clone_size,cdr3_aa,cdr3_nt
.,TRBV28,TRBJ1-5,many,CASRRTGWDNQPQHF,TGTGCCAGCAGGCGCACAGGTTGGGACAATCAGCCCCAGCATTTT
.,TRBV7-3,TRBJ2-1,many,CASSFFAGDDNEQFF,TGTGCCAGCAGCTTTTTTGCGGGCGATGACAATGAGCAGTTCTTC
.,TRBV12-3/TRBV12-4,TRBJ2-7,many,CASSPTRLETYSYEQYF,TGTGCCAGCAGTCCCACCCGACTAGAGACCTACTCCTACGAGCAGTACTTC
.,TRBV7-2,TRBJ1-2,few,CASSLDDPVHYTF,TGTGCCAGCAGCTTAGACGACCCGGTACACTACACCTTC
.,TRBV5-4,TRBJ2-2,.,CASSLVGATGELFF,TGTGCCAGCAGCTTGGTAGGGGCCACCGGGGAGCTGTTTTTT
.,TRBV9,TRBJ2-5,.,CASSVAGDTRGGQETQYF,TGTGCCAGCAGCGTAGCAGGGGACACCAGGGGAGGGCAAGAGACCCAGTACTTC
TRBD1,TRBV28,TRBJ2-4,many,CASSRQGFGKNIQYF,TGTGCCAGCAGTCGACAGGGATTCGGCAAAAACATTCAGTACTTC
TRBD2,TRBV13,TRBJ2-7,few,CASSSPGSGRASHEQYF,TGTGCCAGCAGCTCGCCCGGTAGCGGGAGGGCCTCTCACGAGCAGTACTTC
.,TRBV10-3,TRBJ1-1,few,CAISESEGYTEAFF,TGTGCCATCAGTGAGTCGGAGGGTTACACTGAAGCTTTCTTT
.,TRBV4-1,TRBJ1-5,.,CASSQVPGEDQPQHF,TGCGCCAGCAGCCAAGTCCCAGGGGAAGATCAGCCCCAGCATTTT
.,TRBV2,TRBJ2-3,few,CASSGSTDTQYF,TGTGCCAGCAGTGGGAGCACAGATACGCAGTATTTT
TRBD1,TRBV7-8,TRBJ2-7,once,CASGSGQGAYEQYF,TGTGCCAGCGGCTCGGGACAGGGGGCTTACGAGCAGTACTTC
TRBD2,TRBV2,TRBJ2-3,.,CASSEAGTSSVSDTQYF,TGTGCCAGCAGTGAGGCCGGGACTAGCAGTGTTTCCGATACGCAGTATTTT
TRBD1,TRBV7-9,TRBJ1-6,many,CASSFDRVNSPLHF,TGTGCCAGCAGTTTCGACAGGGTTAATTCACCCCTCCACTTT
.,TRBV19,TRBJ1-1,many,CASSNLRSMGTEAFF,TGTGCCAGTAGTAATTTGCGGTCCATGGGCACTGAAGCTTTCTTT
TRBD2,TRBV2,TRBJ2-7,many,CASGLRGDYEQYF,TGTGCCAGCGGGTTGCGGGGGGACTACGAGCAGTACTTC
.,TRBV10-3,TRBJ2-7,few,CAITQGLGSYEQYF,TGTGCCATCACACAGGGTCTAGGCTCCTACGAGCAGTACTTC
TRBD1,TRBV7-3,TRBJ2-6,few,CASNRQGGPLGSGANVLTF,TGTGCCAGCAACAGACAGGGGGGCCCCCTGGGATCTGGGGCCAACGTCCTGACTTTC
TRBD1,TRBV6-1,TRBJ2-7,many,CASRVGDSPSNEQYF,TGTGCCAGCAGGGTTGGGGACAGTCCTTCCAACGAGCAGTACTTC
.,TRBV28,TRBJ1-6,many,CASSLLEAGDNSPLHF,TGTGCCAGCAGTTTATTGGAGGCAGGAGACAATTCACCCCTCCACTTT
.,TRBV20-1,TRBJ2-7,medium-sized,CSVPRGSAAYEQYF,TGCAGTGTTCCGAGAGGTAGCGCGGCGTACGAGCAGTACTTC
.,TRBV12-3/TRBV12-4,TRBJ1-2,many,CASSLSTEQGYTF,TGTGCCAGCAGTTTATCTACAGAGCAGGGCTACACCTTC
.,TRBV29-1,TRBJ1-5,.,CSVDGGAGNQPQHF,TGCAGCGTTGATGGTGGAGCGGGCAATCAGCCCCAGCATTTT
TRBD2,TRBV7-2,TRBJ2-7,few,CASSSVGGTYEQYF,TGTGCCAGCAGCTCCGTCGGGGGGACCTACGAGCAGTACTTC